The following is a T cell receptor (beta chain) sequence with its context. The sample belongs to a study of cytomegalovirus exposure and HLA in healthy donors. A multiplex PCR was run with 60 Vbeta primers and 13 Jbeta primers. TCRdb's copy holds only in-frame clones and misses some; the assay was immunoSEQ multiplex PCR. The repertoire holds more than 100,000 clones, roughly 80% seen once, with less than 4% in the top ten. The CDR3 covers 14 residues. Germline CDR1 SGHRS, CDR2 YFSETQ. Trimming cost V 5 bases and J 2 bases, with 13 bases left between them. This TCR was recovered from a woman in her 30s in good health and CMV-seropositive. The sequencing input was PBMCs. The V and J genes are TRBV5-1 and TRBJ1-1; a weak D match, TRBD1 (5 bases). The CDR3, as DNA: TGCGCCAGCAGAGTTGGGGGGATCAACACTGAAGCTTTCTTT. It yields the protein CASRVGGINTEAFF.